The rows below give T cell receptor beta chains drawn from one sample of a study of blood T cell repertoires in COVID-19. Only in-frame clones appear in the TCRdb table, and some are missing; sequencing was by immunoSEQ multiplex PCR. The repertoire holds hundreds of thousands of clones, with 80% to 90% as singletons. Material for sequencing was peripheral blood. Receptors originate from a woman between 45 and 60 years old with acute or convalescent COVID-19. Each CDR3 is given with its conserved first and last residue. D genes are given only for firm matches. Clone size is shown for a subset of rows, as once, few, many or a class of expanded clone.

d_gene | j_gene | abundance | v_gene | CDR3aa
. | TRBJ2-2 | . | TRBV3-1/TRBV3-2 | CASSQDRFTGELFF
TRBD1 | TRBJ2-2 | . | TRBV11-2 | CASSPRTGGELFF
TRBD2 | TRBJ2-2 | . | TRBV30 | CAWSLFRPGRGGTGELFF
TRBD1 | TRBJ2-3 | . | TRBV6-5 | CASSQGTGDTQYF
TRBD2 | TRBJ2-1 | . | TRBV15 | CATSRDRGGSSYNEQFF
TRBD2 | TRBJ2-1 | . | TRBV13 | CASSSTSGSYNEQFF
. | TRBJ1-2 | . | TRBV27 | CASSLYSRGDSGYTF
TRBD1 | TRBJ1-1 | . | TRBV9 | CASSSGDRYYTEAFF
. | TRBJ2-7 | once | TRBV6-5 | CASSYAGPPLSYEQYF
. | TRBJ1-5 | . | TRBV7-9 | CASSLGTENQPQHF
. | TRBJ1-1 | . | TRBV19 | CASSTDSLYTEAFF
TRBD2 | TRBJ2-5 | once | TRBV4-1 | CASSQVASGRFETQYF
. | TRBJ2-5 | . | TRBV5-1 | CASSLGHIQETQYF
. | TRBJ2-1 | . | TRBV9 | CASSARGGLALGYNEQFF
. | TRBJ2-7 | . | TRBV11-2 | CASSRPWESSYEQYF
. | TRBJ2-5 | once | TRBV3-1/TRBV3-2 | CASSQGGEETQYF
TRBD2 | TRBJ2-5 | . | TRBV7-2 | CASSPNLYAGEETQYF
. | TRBJ2-1 | . | TRBV9 | CASSASYGSYNEQFF
. | TRBJ2-7 | . | TRBV6-5 | CASIERRSYEQYF
. | TRBJ1-1 | few | TRBV11-2 | CASSLRRDTEAFF
. | TRBJ1-3 | . | TRBV5-1 | CASSLGTPTNTIYF
TRBD2 | TRBJ2-2 | . | TRBV30 | CAWSPGTINTGELFF
. | TRBJ2-5 | . | TRBV9 | CASSVGSVFQETQYF
. | TRBJ1-3 | . | TRBV9 | CASSPTWAGFSSGNTIYF
TRBD1 | TRBJ1-4 | . | TRBV2 | CASRGQGDEKLFF
. | TRBJ2-1 | . | TRBV9 | CASSVTGTYNEQFF
. | TRBJ2-5 | . | TRBV19 | CASSISEVTETQYF
TRBD2 | TRBJ2-5 | once | TRBV11-3 | CASSPGTSGGVNQETQYF
. | TRBJ2-3 | . | TRBV7-2 | CASSSLAFGDTQYF
TRBD2 | TRBJ2-1 | . | TRBV6-2/TRBV6-3 | CASSYSVAGGPQLLYNEQFF
TRBD2 | TRBJ2-5 | . | TRBV5-1 | CASSPAGGLETQYF
. | TRBJ1-2 | . | TRBV5-4 | CASSVWAGVHYGYTF
. | TRBJ2-5 | . | TRBV21-1 | CASMDSQSKDQETQYF
. | TRBJ2-3 | few | TRBV4-1 | CASSQEPSQVSSNPDTQYF
. | TRBJ2-1 | . | TRBV4-3 | CASSQVPPRGVTYNEQFF
. | TRBJ2-3 | . | TRBV19 | CASSMAGTLTDTQYF
TRBD1 | TRBJ2-1 | . | TRBV7-3 | CASSPKPGGRVNEQFF
. | TRBJ1-6 | . | TRBV13 | CASSYGSSYNSPLHF
. | TRBJ1-2 | . | TRBV5-5 | CASSFSLDYGYTF
. | TRBJ2-1 | . | TRBV11-2 | CASSFERNEQFF
. | TRBJ2-2 | . | TRBV7-2 | CASSFTANTGELFF
TRBD2 | TRBJ2-5 | . | TRBV11-3 | CASSPGGAGEKETQYF
TRBD1 | TRBJ1-4 | . | TRBV19 | CASSLRQGWYEKLFF
. | TRBJ1-5 | . | TRBV6-5 | CASRMWENQPQHF
TRBD1 | TRBJ1-4 | . | TRBV19 | CASRLDRGREKLFF
TRBD1 | TRBJ2-3 | once | TRBV18 | CASSTTGGSDTQYF
. | TRBJ1-1 | once | TRBV4-1 | CASSLLGGRNTEAFF
TRBD2 | TRBJ2-3 | . | TRBV24-1 | CAVERGSTDTQYF
TRBD1 | TRBJ2-1 | . | TRBV7-3 | CASSRGTDSYNEQFF
TRBD1 | TRBJ2-3 | . | TRBV7-8 | CASSPGTGAPKTQYF
TRBD1 | TRBJ1-5 | . | TRBV19 | CASSRQGNQPQHF
TRBD1 | TRBJ1-2 | . | TRBV11-3 | CASSPLSGGSGGYTF